This T cell receptor (beta chain) was obtained from a study of PD-L1 blockade in urothelial cancer. As to time point: peripheral blood 6 weeks after treatment start. The table came from immunoSEQ multiplex PCR; TCRdb's copy has only in-frame clones and leaves some out. The sample lists about 51,000 clones, 88% seen once, with 2.4% in the top ten. This receptor was taken from a man between 60 and 70 years old with urothelial cancer. The sequencing used PBMCs, collected around atezolizumab (anti-PD-L1) treatment.

The CDR3 reads CASRSGTGLYEQYF. In nucleotides, the CDR3 is TGTGCCAGCAGATCCGGGACAGGTTTGTACGAGCAGTACTTC. This sequence joins TRBV28 and TRBJ2-7; TRBD1 matches 8 bases. CDR3 length: 14 residues. Germline V gives CDR1 MDHEN, CDR2 SYDVKM. V trimming: 6 bases; J trimming: 4 bases; junction bases outside the gene matches: 8. Looking up the rest from reference TRBV28 and TRBJ2-7 gives the full variable domain: DVKVTQSSRYLVKRTGEKVFLECVQDMDHENMFWYRQDPGLGLRLIYFSYDVKMKEKGDIPEGYSVSREKKERFSLILESASTNQTSMYLCASRSGTGLYEQYFGPGTRLTVT.